This TCR beta chain was obtained from a study of shared clonotypes between healthy human individuals. General study results and limits: Sampling involved blood alone; tissue repertoires likely differ.

For this clone: The antigen remains unidentified.

Terminally differentiated effector memory CD45RA+ cells were excluded by CCR7 positive selection of CD45RO-negative cells. Authors' processing steps: Filtering differed for immunoSEQ, which gave only junction sequences without quality scores. Sequencing used immunoSEQ multiplex PCR; TCRdb keeps in-frame clones, though not all of them. D and trimming come from the DNA, and the V and J calls and clone size come from that table. The sample contains 2 million to 2.5 million clones, just under 95% of which appear only once. This receptor was taken from a man aged 18 to 30 in good health. Input material: naive CD8+ T cells sorted from blood.

This CDR3 is CASSFAPTGDYTF. CDR3 nucleotides: TGTGCCAGCAGCTTCGCCCCCACAGGGGACTACACCTTC. The chain couples TRBV5-6 to TRBJ1-2, with 7 bases that match TRBD1. Germline assignment: CDR1 SGHDT and CDR2 YYEEEE. The CDR3 covers 13 residues. V shed 2 bases and J 10 bases; nucleotides not matched to a gene: 8.